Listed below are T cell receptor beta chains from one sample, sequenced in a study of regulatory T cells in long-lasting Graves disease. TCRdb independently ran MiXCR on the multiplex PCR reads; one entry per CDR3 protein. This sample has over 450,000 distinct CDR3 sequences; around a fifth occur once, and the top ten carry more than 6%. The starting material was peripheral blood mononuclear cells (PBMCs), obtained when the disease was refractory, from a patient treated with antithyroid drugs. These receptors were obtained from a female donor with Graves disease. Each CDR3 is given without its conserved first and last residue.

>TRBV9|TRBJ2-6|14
ASSVQGSSGANVLT
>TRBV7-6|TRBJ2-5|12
ASSLLGNQETQY
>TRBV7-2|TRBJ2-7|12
ASSPGLADYEQY
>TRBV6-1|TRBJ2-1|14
ASSEREREGYNEQF
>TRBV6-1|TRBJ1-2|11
ASSDLREYGYT
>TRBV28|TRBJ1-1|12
ASSLSGVDGEAF
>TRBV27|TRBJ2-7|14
ASSLRIGIKGYEQY
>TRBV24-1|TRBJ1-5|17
ATSDTTPNKAGSNQPQH
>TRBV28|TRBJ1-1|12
ASSSGQGVTEAF
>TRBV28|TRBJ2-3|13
ASSLRRGGADTQY
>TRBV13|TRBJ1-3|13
ASSLRGWARNTIY
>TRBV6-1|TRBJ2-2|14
ASRSSSGSNTGELF